This T cell receptor (beta chain) originates from a study of T-cell memory formation after mild COVID-19. Regarding the study as a whole: Prior to infection, memory already included some responding clones, suggesting cross-reactive memory joined. Contracting clones localized mainly to CM and EM when CD4+ and mainly to EMRA when CD8+.

TCRdb reanalysed the 5' RACE reads using MiXCR and keeps one entry per CDR3 protein. The repertoire includes hundreds of thousands of distinct CDR3 sequences, approximately 25% of them detected once, and 9.5% to 15% sits in the top ten. This clonotype was observed a handful of times. The target antigen is unknown. The V end lost 3 bases, the J end lost 3 bases, and 9 bases lay between the germline ends. The germline gives CDR1 SGHTA, CDR2 FQGNSA. The CDR3 length is 13 residues. The sequenced material came from PBMCs or a T cell subset sorted from them (not recorded which). This receptor was obtained from an adult woman who had mild COVID-19 (a few samples of this study predate the infection). Cell type and time point are not known. The chain has TRBV7-2 and TRBJ2-7; no firm D call. The CDR3 protein is CASSFGKGYEQYF. DNA for the CDR3: TGTGCCAGCAGCTTTGGAAAGGGCTACGAGCAGTACTTC.